The present T cell receptor (beta chain) was sequenced within a study of shared clonotypes between healthy human individuals. Across the whole study: CD4 naive and memory got three plates each, CD8 naive two, CD8 memory one.

The repertoire was sequenced with immunoSEQ multiplex PCR; TCRdb's copy has only in-frame clones and lacks some. The sample holds roughly 890,000 clones, approximately 92% seen once. Broader study findings: Generation probability values for non-shared clonotypes were lower than those for clonotypes shared by all four donors.

Terminally differentiated effector memory CD45RA+ cells were left out of the naive CD8 fraction, which was CD45RO-negative and positively selected for CCR7. Concerning this clone: Its antigen remains unidentified.

In germline, CDR1 is MNHEY, CDR2 SMNVEV (reference sequence). J lost 2 bases, V lost 5 bases, and 8 bases had no gene match. CDR3 length equals 15 residues. This sequence originates from a man aged 25-45 years in good health. The sample taken for sequencing was naive CD8+ T cells sorted from blood. V and J are TRBV27 and TRBJ2-7, with 8 bases that match TRBD2. The CDR3 loop reads CASSLDSGAPYEQYF. As DNA, the CDR3 is TGTGCCAGCAGTCTTGATAGCGGGGCCCCCTACGAGCAGTACTTC.